What follows are 32 T cell receptor beta chains derived from one specimen sequenced in a study of shared clonotypes between healthy human individuals. TCRdb keeps only in-frame clones here, not all; method: immunoSEQ multiplex PCR. The sample holds roughly 500,000 clones, roughly 95% seen once. The source material was naive CD4+ T cells sorted from blood. As for subset: CD45RA+ positively selected. The source of these receptors is a woman aged 25 to 39 in good health.

The chain employs TRBV29-1 and TRBJ2-6; TRBD1 might be the D (5 bases). V shed 6 bases and J shed 1 base, with 10 bases lying between them. Germline CDR1 reads SQVTM; CDR2 reads ANQGSEA. The length of the CDR3 is 14 residues. The DNA of the CDR3 is TGCAGCGTAGAGACAGAGTCTGGGGCCAACGTCCTGACTTTC. This encodes CSVETESGANVLTF. Combining the CDR3 with reference TRBV29-1 and TRBJ2-6 gives the whole variable domain SAVISQKPSRDICQRGTSLTIQCQVDSQVTMMFWYRQQPGQSLTLIATANQGSEATYESGFVIDKFPISRPNLTFSTLTVSNMSPEDSSIYLCSVETESGANVLTFGAGSRLTVL.

The chain couples TRBV11-2 to TRBJ2-5; weak D call: TRBD2 (5 bases). The DNA end is more similar to TRBJ2-7, so the J call may be wrong. The length of the CDR3 is 16 residues. Germline CDR1 reads SGHAT; CDR2 reads FQNNGV. CDR3 nucleotide sequence: TGTGCCAGCACCTCTGGATCCTGGCAGACTAACTACGAGCAGTACTTC. Protein sequence: CASTSGSWQTNYEQYF.

The J gene is TRBJ2-5, the V gene TRBV18, with 8 bases lining up with TRBD2. V gave up 3 bases and J gave up 1 base; unmatched junction bases: 7. The CDR3 is 16 residues long. The germline V gene has CDR1 KGHSH and CDR2 LQKENI. CDR3 nucleotide sequence: TGTGCCAGCTCACCCGGGGGGGGACGCGCCCAAGAGACCCAGTACTTC. Its protein product is CASSPGGGRAQETQYF.

The genes are TRBV5-6 and TRBJ2-1; D remains unclear. CDR3 length equals 15 residues. Germline CDR1 and CDR2: SGHDT and YYEEEE. The V gene lost 2 bases and the J gene lost 7 bases, with 16 bases spanning the gap. The CDR3 bases are TGTGCCAGCAGCTTCCTTTCCTCCCGACTGAATGAGCAGTTCTTC. It is translated as CASSFLSSRLNEQFF.

V gene TRBV5-1 combines with J gene TRBJ2-3; 10 bases match TRBD2. The CDR3 is made up of 16 amino acids. V dropped 0 bases and J dropped 1; count of bases not matched to a gene: 2. Germline V gene sequence: CDR1 SGHRS, CDR2 YFSETQ. The CDR3 DNA reads as TGCGCCAGCAGCTTGGTTGGGACTAGCGGCACAGATACGCAGTATTTT. This codes for CASSLVGTSGTDTQYF.

This clone has just one count. The chain is built from TRBV19 and TRBJ2-3, with 11 positions matching TRBD2. From germline, CDR1 is LNHDA and CDR2 SQIVND (reference sequence). CDR3 length equals 16 residues. The V segment lost 5 bases and the J segment 2 bases; nucleotides outside the gene matches: 6. The CDR3 DNA is TGTGCCAGTAGTGCCCAGGGACTAGCGGTCACAGATACGCAGTATTTT. Its translation: CASSAQGLAVTDTQYF. Full variable domain (outside the CDR3, taken from reference TRBV19 and TRBJ2-3): DGGITQSPKYLFRKEGQNVTLSCEQNLNHDAMYWYRQDPGQGLRLIYYSQIVNDFQKGDIAEGYSVSREKKESFPLTVTSAQKNPTAFYLCASSAQGLAVTDTQYFGPGTRLTVL.

This chain connects TRBV2 to TRBJ2-7; the D is unclear. V gave up 2 bases and J gave up 0 bases, with 14 bases separating them. This CDR3 is built from 16 residues. Germline V CDR1 and CDR2: SNHLY, FYNNEI. The CDR3 bases are TGTGCCAGCAGTGAAAACCCAAGTGAGAGCTCCTACGAGCAGTACTTC. It specifies CASSENPSESSYEQYF.

This chain connects TRBV28 to TRBJ1-2; D remains ambiguous. CDR3 length: 13 amino acids. Trimming took off 6 bases at V and 1 base at J, with 9 bases between the two ends. Germline V gene sequence: CDR1 MDHEN, CDR2 SYDVKM. The CDR3 DNA follows: TGTGCCAGCAGCCCTAGGAATAACTATGGCTACACCTTC. This sequence encodes CASSPRNNYGYTF.

The V call is TRBV19, the J call TRBJ1-5; perhaps TRBD1 as D (6 bases). Germline lookup yields CDR1 LNHDA and CDR2 SQIVND (reference sequence). Trimming took off 10 bases at V and 6 bases at J, with 16 bases between the two ends. This CDR3 comprises 13 residues. For the CDR3, the DNA is TGTGCCACCCGGCGGGGGGCTGGTCAGCCCCAGCATTTT. It encodes CATRRGAGQPQHF. The full variable domain, its missing parts supplied by reference TRBV19 and TRBJ1-5, is DGGITQSPKYLFRKEGQNVTLSCEQNLNHDAMYWYRQDPGQGLRLIYYSQIVNDFQKGDIAEGYSVSREKKESFPLTVTSAQKNPTAFYLCATRRGAGQPQHFGDGTRLSIL.

The chain uses TRBV21-1 and TRBJ2-7; the table's D call of TRBD1 was not tested on the DNA. TRBV21-1 is given as a pseudogene. This CDR3 is built from 13 residues. The DNA for the CDR3 is TGTGCCAGCAGCAAAGCGCTGCCAGGCCAGCAGTACTTC. It translates to CASSKALPGQQYF.

The chain has TRBV28 and TRBJ2-5; TRBD1 matches at 10 bases. Judging by the DNA end, TRBJ2-7 fits better; the J call may be wrong. CDR1 and CDR2 from the germline V gene are MDHEN and SYDVKM. This CDR3 spans 15 amino acids. CDR3 region: CASSDRGRDQYEQYF. Here the CDR3 DNA reads TGTGCCAGCAGCGACAGGGGGCGGGACCAGTACGAGCAGTACTTC.

The CDR3 reads CATSGPGGYDYGYTF. The DNA for the CDR3 is TGTGCCACCAGCGGACCAGGGGGCTACGACTATGGCTACACCTTC. The chain employs TRBV15 and TRBJ1-2; 8 bases map to TRBD1. CDR1 LNHNV and CDR2 YYDKDF come from the germline V gene (reference sequence). Trimming removed 5 bases from V and 3 bases from J; junction bases left unmatched: 8. This CDR3 is built from 15 residues. The full variable domain, its missing parts supplied by reference TRBV15 and TRBJ1-2, is DAMVIQNPRYQVTQFGKPVTLSCSQTLNHNVMYWYQQKSSQAPKLLFHYYDKDFNNEADTPDNFQSRRPNTSFCFLDIRSPGLGDTAMYLCATSGPGGYDYGYTFGSGTRLTVV.

V is TRBV7-2 and J is TRBJ1-2; 10 nucleotides match TRBD1. Germline CDR1 reads SGHTA; CDR2 reads FQGNSA. The CDR3 covers 13 residues. Trimming at V came to 5 bases and at J to 7 bases, leaving 4 bases not matched to a gene. CDR3 nucleotides: TGTGCCAGCAGCCCGGGACAGGGGCTTGGCTACACCTTC. It codes for CASSPGQGLGYTF. The full variable domain, rest sourced from reference TRBV7-2 and TRBJ1-2, is GAGVSQSPSNKVTEKGKDVELRCDPISGHTALYWYRQSLGQGLEFLIYFQGNSAPDKSGLPSDRFSAERTGGSVSTLTIQRTQQEDSAVYLCASSPGQGLGYTFGSGTRLTVV.

The sample holds one count of this clone. The chain recombines TRBV6-5 with TRBJ1-5; unclear D gene. The CDR3 runs 14 residues. V was shortened by 4 bases and J by 6 bases, with 13 bases between the two germline ends. From germline, CDR1 is MNHEY and CDR2 SVGAGI. The CDR3 is CASSSEGPGQPQHF. In DNA, the CDR3 is TGTGCCAGCAGTTCTGAGGGCCCGGGTCAGCCCCAGCATTTT.

The chain joins TRBV7-9 to TRBJ2-2; 12 bases are shared with TRBD2. The V and J ends lost 6 bases and 6 bases, in that order; junction bases with no gene match: 11. CDR1 is SEHNR and CDR2 is FQNEAQ in the germline V gene (reference sequence). The length of the CDR3 is 17 residues. CDR3 DNA: TGTGCCAGCAGTCACTCTTCCGGGACTAGCGGGTCCGGGGAGCTGTTTTTT. It translates to CASSHSSGTSGSGELFF.

This clone showed up just a few times. V usage is TRBV10-3 and J usage is TRBJ2-2, with 8 positions matching TRBD2. There are 18 residues in the CDR3. The V gene end was trimmed by 1 base and the J gene end by 0 bases; junction bases not matched to a gene: 7. CDR1 ENHRY and CDR2 SYGVKD come from the germline V gene. In DNA form, the CDR3 reads TGTGCCATCAGTGAGTACTCAGGCGGGAGGACGAACACCGGGGAGCTGTTTTTT. Translating it yields CAISEYSGGRTNTGELFF.

This chain links TRBV5-1 with TRBJ1-4, with 7 bases lining up with TRBD1. The CDR3 is made up of 16 amino acids. With V trimmed by 4 bases and J by 2 bases, 8 bases remained unmatched. Germline-derived CDR1 and CDR2 are SGHRS and YFSETQ. The CDR3 loop reads CASSLTGVSTNEKLFF. The CDR3 DNA is TGCGCCAGCAGCCTAACAGGGGTTTCTACTAATGAAAAACTGTTTTTT.

The chain links TRBV7-3 to TRBJ2-3; D perhaps matches TRBD2 (6 bases). The CDR3 extends over 15 amino acids. CDR1 and CDR2 from the germline V gene are SGHTA and FQGTGA. V shed 2 bases and J shed 1 base, with 10 bases lying between them. The CDR3 region has the DNA TGTGCCAGCAGCTTATTGGGGGGTGGCACAGATACGCAGTATTTT. It yields the protein CASSLLGGGTDTQYF.

This chain joins TRBV27 and TRBJ1-1; D uncertain. The germline V gene has CDR1 MNHEY and CDR2 SMNVEV (reference sequence). V lost 5 bases and J 2 bases, leaving 18 bases between the germline ends. This CDR3 is built from 16 residues. CDR3 nucleotide sequence: TGTGCCAGCAGTCTCACCCGCCAGGCTCGTAACACTGAAGCTTTCTTT. Translation: CASSLTRQARNTEAFF.

V usage is TRBV6-1 and J usage is TRBJ1-3; no reliable D call. The CDR3 loop spans 15 amino acids. Germline CDR1 MNHNS, CDR2 SASEGT. Trimming stripped 2 bases from V and 8 bases from J, with 16 bases between. The CDR3: CASSESGRFWDTIYF. The CDR3 DNA is TGTGCCAGCAGTGAATCCGGCCGATTCTGGGACACCATATATTTT.

The chain is built from TRBV28 and TRBJ2-5; the match to TRBD2 covers 7 bases. Germline V gene sequence: CDR1 MDHEN, CDR2 SYDVKM. V shed 4 bases, J shed 14 bases, and the junction held 10 bases outside the gene matches. The CDR3 sequence is 12 residues long. CDR3 bases: TGTGCCAGCAGTTCGCCCCCTAGCGGTTCTTACTTC. Amino acids: CASSSPPSGSYF.

The chain's CDR3 is CASSLGPALPYEQYF. Written as DNA, the CDR3 is TGTGCCAGCAGCTTAGGGCCCGCACTTCCTTACGAGCAGTACTTC. The chain couples TRBV7-9 to TRBJ2-7; D unresolved. The V and J ends lost 1 base and 4 bases respectively, with 14 bases between them. CDR1 and CDR2 from the germline V gene are SEHNR and FQNEAQ (reference sequence). The CDR3 length is 15 residues.

V and J are TRBV14 and TRBJ2-1; TRBD2 agrees at 10 bases. With V trimmed by 3 bases and J by 7 bases, 9 bases remained unmatched. CDR3 length: 16 amino acids. Per the germline V gene, CDR1 is SGHDN and CDR2 is FVKESK. In DNA, the CDR3 is TGTGCCAGCAGCCAGCACACTAGCGGGAATTGGAATGAGCAGTTCTTC. Translating gives CASSQHTSGNWNEQFF.

V usage is TRBV7-9 and J usage is TRBJ2-1; no clear D gene. V was shortened by 3 bases and J by 5 bases, with 8 bases between the two germline ends. The germline CDR1 and CDR2 sequences are SEHNR and FQNEAQ (reference sequence). The CDR3 loop spans 13 amino acids. CDR3 DNA sequence: TGTGCCAGCAGCTTTCAGCTCAACAATGAGCAGTTCTTC. It encodes CASSFQLNNEQFF.

The CDR3 sequence: CASSLEGVRNEQFF. The CDR3 coding sequence is TGTGCCAGCAGCTTAGAGGGGGTTCGAAATGAGCAGTTCTTC. The J gene is TRBJ2-1, the V gene TRBV7-9; D may be TRBD1 (6 bases). CDR1 is SEHNR and CDR2 is FQNEAQ in the germline V gene (reference sequence). The CDR3 extends over 14 amino acids. The V gene lost 1 base and the J gene lost 7 bases, with 11 bases spanning the gap.

The chain uses TRBV28 and TRBJ1-1; 7 bases line up with TRBD1. The V and J ends lost 3 bases and 5 bases, in that order; junction bases with no gene match: 9. Germline assignment: CDR1 MDHEN and CDR2 SYDVKM. The CDR3 loop spans 15 amino acids. The CDR3 loop is CASSFYYRGETEAFF. The CDR3 coding sequence is TGTGCCAGCAGTTTCTATTACAGGGGAGAGACTGAAGCTTTCTTT. The full variable domain, with the rest looked up from reference TRBV28 and TRBJ1-1, is DVKVTQSSRYLVKRTGEKVFLECVQDMDHENMFWYRQDPGLGLRLIYFSYDVKMKEKGDIPEGYSVSREKKERFSLILESASTNQTSMYLCASSFYYRGETEAFFGQGTRLTVV.

The chain has TRBV18 and TRBJ2-5, with 7 bases matching TRBD1. Per germline, CDR1 KGHSH and CDR2 LQKENI. The ends lost 6 bases at V and 1 base at J; junction bases unmatched: 2. The length of the CDR3 is 13 residues. The CDR3 here is CASSWDSQETQYF. CDR3 bases: TGTGCCAGCTCGTGGGACAGCCAAGAGACCCAGTACTTC.

The chain employs TRBV4-1 and TRBJ2-2; 10 bases align to TRBD2. The CDR3 is 17 residues long. Germline CDR1 is MGHRA and CDR2 is YSYEKL. V lost 4 bases, J lost 0 bases, and 5 bases stayed unmatched. The DNA for the CDR3 is TGCGCCAGCAGCCGTATGACTAGCGGGCCGAACACCGGGGAGCTGTTTTTT. Its protein is CASSRMTSGPNTGELFF.

The chain recombines TRBV7-2 with TRBJ2-1; 9 bases agree with TRBD2. With 5 bases clipped from V and 5 bases from J, the junction kept 7 bases outside the gene matches. Germline V gives CDR1 SGHTA, CDR2 FQGNSA. This CDR3 is built from 15 residues. CDR3 DNA sequence: TGTGCCAGCAGCCAGAGACTAGCGGAACACAATGAGCAGTTCTTC. Translating it yields CASSQRLAEHNEQFF.

This chain uses TRBV6-1 with TRBJ2-1; no clear D. CDR3 length: 16 amino acids. Trimming removed 1 base from V and 5 bases from J, with 15 bases in between. Germline V gene data show CDR1 as MNHNS and CDR2 as SASEGT. This CDR3 reads CASSEVPSPNHNEQFF. The CDR3 bases are TGTGCCAGCAGTGAAGTGCCTTCCCCCAACCACAATGAGCAGTTCTTC.

V usage is TRBV10-3 and J usage is TRBJ2-1, with D possibly matching TRBD1 (5 bases). V was pared by 4 bases and J by 6 bases, with 13 bases between. The germline V gene has CDR1 ENHRY and CDR2 SYGVKD. This CDR3 has 14 amino acids. CDR3 DNA: TGTGCCATCAGTGGAAGGGGTATTCTCAATGAGCAGTTCTTC. Translation: CAISGRGILNEQFF.

V usage is TRBV5-1 and J usage is TRBJ2-7; TRBD2 might be the D (5 bases). Trimming took off 4 bases at V and 1 base at J, with 24 bases between the two ends. The CDR3 totals 18 residues. The germline V gene encodes CDR1 SGHRS and CDR2 YFSETQ. The CDR3 loop is CASSSGILTRPPSYEQYF. CDR3 nucleotides: TGCGCCAGCAGCAGCGGAATTCTGACACGTCCCCCTTCCTACGAGCAGTACTTC.